These 9 T cell receptor beta chains originate from one sample sequenced in a study of spatial heterogeneity in lung cancer. Notes on the study in general: Tumor mutation count correlated with how many alpha and beta TCRs expanded intratumorally.

MiXCR, applied by TCRdb to the 5' RACE reads, yields one record per CDR3 protein. The table lists thousands of distinct CDR3 sequences, under 10% of them singletons. The time point is: sample taken at primary tumor resection. Which antigens these TCRs recognize remains unknown. The material was lung tumor tissue, obtained at surgery. The source of these receptors is a female donor with early-stage non-small cell lung cancer.

By frequency in the sample, this clonotype is medium-sized. The chain combines TRBV5-4 with TRBJ1-5; D is perhaps TRBD1 (5 bases). Between the trimmed V and J ends, which lost 0 bases and 7 bases, there was a span of 11 bases. This CDR3 contains 14 residues. Germline V lookup: CDR1 SGHNT, CDR2 YYREEE (reference sequence). This CDR3 reads CASSLDPGEQPQHF. The CDR3 coding sequence is TGTGCCAGCAGCTTGGATCCGGGGGAGCAGCCCCAGCATTTT. Variable domain in full (rest from reference TRBV5-4 and TRBJ1-5): ETGVTQSPTHLIKTRGQQVTLRCSSQSGHNTVSWYQQALGQGPQFIFQYYREEENGRGNFPPRFSGLQFPNYSSELNVNALELDDSALYLCASSLDPGEQPQHFGDGTRLSIL.

Judged by abundance, this clonotype is medium-sized. The V gene is TRBV20-1, the J gene TRBJ2-7, with a possible D match to TRBD2 (5 bases). The CDR3 length is 15 residues. The V and J ends lost 4 bases and 3 bases respectively, with 19 bases between them. CDR1 is DFQATT and CDR2 is SNEGSKA in the germline V gene (reference sequence). The CDR3 nucleotides read TGCAGTGCTACCGGTACGGGTCGGAGGAACTACGAGCAGTACTTC. It yields the protein CSATGTGRRNYEQYF.

This clonotype rates as medium-sized. This chain links TRBV5-1 with TRBJ2-7; perhaps TRBD2 as D (6 bases). Germline-derived CDR1 and CDR2 are SGHRS and YFSETQ. This CDR3 is built from 15 residues. Trimming removed 7 bases at V and 2 bases at J, with 19 bases between. CDR3 protein: CASSKAQRVAYEQYF. CDR3 nucleotides: TGCGCCAGCTCTAAGGCCCAGCGGGTAGCCTACGAGCAGTACTTC.

In its sample, this clonotype was seen many times. This chain uses TRBV5-6 with TRBJ2-7, with D unresolved. V was pared by 0 bases and J by 6 bases, with 10 bases between. Germline V lookup: CDR1 SGHDT, CDR2 YYEEEE. The CDR3 sequence is 13 residues long. This CDR3 reads CASSLGVFTEQYF. DNA of the CDR3: TGTGCCAGCAGCTTGGGGGTGTTCACCGAGCAGTACTTC.

In its sample, this clonotype ranks as medium-sized. The chain uses TRBV29-1 and TRBJ2-1; TRBD2 agrees at 10 bases. V was clipped by 7 bases and J by 5 bases; unmatched bases: 11. Germline CDR1 reads SQVTM; CDR2 reads ANQGSEA. The CDR3 covers 15 residues. The CDR3 coding sequence is TGCAGCGCACGAGGGACCGGGACTAGCGACAATGAGCAGTTCTTC. Its protein product is CSARGTGTSDNEQFF.

This clonotype came up many times. This rearrangement joins TRBV12-3 or TRBV12-4 to TRBJ1-4; perhaps TRBD1 as D (5 bases). V lost 4 bases, J lost 3 bases, and 9 bases lay in between. The CDR3 has 14 residues. Written as DNA, the CDR3 is TGTGCCAGCAGTTCGACAGTTGCTAATGAAAAACTGTTTTTT. The encoded protein is CASSSTVANEKLFF.

This clonotype rates as medium-sized. The V and J genes are TRBV29-1 and TRBJ2-7; either TRBD1 or TRBD2 may fit D (6 bases each). This CDR3 has 14 residues. From germline, CDR1 is SQVTM and CDR2 ANQGSEA. The V end was cut by 1 base, the J end by 4 bases, with 14 bases between. CDR3: CSVEGGGQLYEQYF. The CDR3 region has the DNA TGCAGCGTTGAAGGGGGAGGACAGCTATACGAGCAGTACTTC.

By sample fraction, this clonotype is medium-sized. This chain uses TRBV30 with TRBJ2-5; no definite D call. V shed 5 bases and J shed 1 base, with 11 bases lying between them. The CDR3 sequence is 13 residues long. Germline V gene data show CDR1 as GTSNPN and CDR2 as SVGIG (reference sequence). The CDR3 protein is CAWDRRSQETQYF. The CDR3 DNA is TGTGCCTGGGATCGGCGCAGCCAAGAGACCCAGTACTTC. The variable domain in full, with the rest retrieved from reference TRBV30 and TRBJ2-5, is SQTIHQWPATLVQPVGSPLSLECTVEGTSNPNLYWYRQAAGRGLQLLFYSVGIGQISSEVPQNLSASRPQDRQFILSSKKLLLSDSGFYLCAWDRRSQETQYFGPGTRLLVL.

By share, this clonotype counts as medium-sized. The chain has TRBV3-1 and TRBJ2-2; 10 nucleotides line up with TRBD2. The CDR3 spans 17 residues. V lost 0 bases and J lost 5; bases outside the gene matches: 6. Germline V gives CDR1 LGHDT, CDR2 YNNKEL (reference sequence). The CDR3 spells CASSQDWLAGETGELFF. The CDR3 DNA follows: TGTGCCAGCAGCCAAGACTGGCTAGCGGGGGAGACCGGGGAGCTGTTTTTT.